Below, 15 T cell receptor beta chains from the same sample are listed, as sequenced in a study of blood T cell repertoires in COVID-19. Method: immunoSEQ multiplex PCR; TCRdb's copy keeps in-frame clones and lacks some. The sample shows fewer than 500,000 clones, around nine tenths of them seen only once. Sequences were obtained from peripheral blood. The receptors originated from a man aged 18 to 29 with COVID-19, enrolled during active disease.

The V call is TRBV5-1, the J call TRBJ2-1, with 8 bases matching TRBD2. V shed 0 bases, J shed 6 bases, and the junction held 11 bases outside the gene matches. This CDR3 is 17 amino acids long. Germline CDR1 is SGHRS and CDR2 is YFSETQ. Here the CDR3 reads CASSLGEAGGPSNEQFF. The CDR3 DNA sequence: TGCGCCAGCAGCTTGGGAGAGGCGGGAGGTCCCTCCAATGAGCAGTTCTTC.

The CDR3 DNA reads as TGTGCCAGCAGCTCCCGACTAGCGGCAAACAATGAGCAGTTCTTC. It codes for CASSSRLAANNEQFF. The chain has TRBV13 and TRBJ2-1; 9 bases are shared with TRBD2. Per the germline V gene, CDR1 is PRHDT and CDR2 is FYEKMQ (reference sequence). J lost 5 bases, V lost 4 bases, and 6 bases had no gene match. The CDR3 contains 15 residues.

This clone turned up a few times. The genes are TRBV7-6 and TRBJ2-3; unclear D gene. There are 16 residues in the CDR3. Germline V gives CDR1 SGHVS, CDR2 FNYEAQ. Between the trimmed V and J ends, which lost 1 base and 5 bases, there was a span of 16 bases. The chain's CDR3 is CASSLVLRAMVDTQYF. The CDR3 DNA follows: TGTGCCAGCAGCTTAGTATTGCGCGCAATGGTAGATACGCAGTATTTT.

The rearrangement links TRBV5-1 to TRBJ2-1; D might be TRBD1 (5 bases). The CDR3 spans 18 residues. With 4 bases removed from V and 0 bases from J, the gap between germline ends came to 20 bases. Germline V CDR1 and CDR2: SGHRS, YFSETQ. This CDR3 reads CASSPQYRQPSSYNEQFF. The DNA of the CDR3 is TGCGCCAGCAGCCCCCAATACCGACAGCCGAGCTCCTACAATGAGCAGTTCTTC.

This clone showed up just a few times. The chain joins TRBV5-4 to TRBJ1-2, with TRBD1 matching 7 bases. The length of the CDR3 is 14 residues. J was trimmed by 8 bases and V by 0 bases; bases with no gene match: 7. Germline lookup yields CDR1 SGHNT and CDR2 YYREEE (reference sequence). CDR3: CASSLGQGGSGYTF. In DNA, the CDR3 is TGTGCCAGCAGCTTGGGACAGGGAGGTTCAGGCTACACCTTC.

The chain carries TRBV6-1 and TRBJ2-5, with a weak D call TRBD2 (6 bases). Trimming stripped 2 bases from V and 5 bases from J, with 9 bases between. Germline V lookup: CDR1 MNHNS, CDR2 SASEGT. The CDR3 is made up of 13 amino acids. The CDR3 sequence: CASSEQAGETQYF. The CDR3 DNA follows: TGTGCCAGCAGTGAACAGGCGGGGGAGACCCAGTACTTC.

A few counts support this clone. The V call is TRBV7-2, the J call TRBJ2-5, with 13 bases identical to TRBD2. With V trimmed by 4 bases and J by 4 bases, 9 bases remained unmatched. The CDR3 extends over 17 amino acids. Germline CDR1 SGHTA, CDR2 FQGNSA. The CDR3 nucleotides are TGTGCCAGCAGCTGGGGGACCCGACTAGCGGGAGGAGAGACCCAGTACTTC. Translated, it gives CASSWGTRLAGGETQYF. The variable domain in full, with the rest retrieved from reference TRBV7-2 and TRBJ2-5, is GAGVSQSPSNKVTEKGKDVELRCDPISGHTALYWYRQSLGQGLEFLIYFQGNSAPDKSGLPSDRFSAERTGGSVSTLTIQRTQQEDSAVYLCASSWGTRLAGGETQYFGPGTRLLVL.

The chain uses TRBV19 and TRBJ1-2; tentatively, D is TRBD1 (5 bases). CDR3 length: 12 amino acids. CDR1 and CDR2 (germline): LNHDA, SQIVND (reference sequence). The germline V and J ends were trimmed by 3 bases and 7 bases, with 9 bases remaining between them. As DNA, the CDR3 is TGTGCCAGTAGTATTGGCGGGGCTGGCTACACCTTC. Residues: CASSIGGAGYTF.

This clone turned up a few times. The chain links TRBV4-1 to TRBJ1-1; maybe TRBD1 (5 bases). The germline gives CDR1 MGHRA, CDR2 YSYEKL. V lost 0 bases and J lost 1, with 6 bases in between. This CDR3 has 14 residues. CDR3 nucleotide sequence: TGCGCCAGCAGCCAAGAGGGGGGGAACACTGAAGCTTTCTTT. Its translation is CASSQEGGNTEAFF.

Details on this clone: Within the sample, other DNA sequences also encode this same CDR3. The chain uses TRBV5-1 and TRBJ1-3; possibly TRBD1 for D (5 bases). Germline CDR1 reads SGHRS; CDR2 reads YFSETQ. V was clipped by 0 bases and J by 0 bases, with 7 bases between them. The CDR3 consists of 15 residues. The CDR3 here is CASSLGGGSGNTIYF. CDR3 coding DNA: TGCGCCAGCAGCTTGGGGGGCGGCTCTGGAAACACCATATATTTT.

The gene calls are TRBV5-1 and TRBJ2-1; D is possibly TRBD2 (6 bases). Germline assignment: CDR1 SGHRS and CDR2 YFSETQ. The V gene lost 0 bases and the J gene lost 8 bases, with 15 bases spanning the gap. The CDR3 runs 15 residues. The CDR3 protein is CASSLARDSTHEQFF. The DNA of the CDR3 is TGCGCCAGCAGCTTGGCCCGGGACTCAACACATGAGCAGTTCTTC.

J is TRBJ2-1 and V is TRBV23-1, with TRBD2 identical over 8 bases. TRBV23-1 is designated an ORF whose function remains uncertain. This CDR3 is built from 17 residues. The junction had 10 bases not matched to a gene; V was cut back by 2 bases and J by 4 bases. CDR3 in amino acids: CASSQPDREGPYNEQFF. CDR3 sequence (DNA): TGCGCCAGCAGTCAACCCGATCGGGAGGGCCCTTACAATGAGCAGTTCTTC.

The chain carries TRBV28 and TRBJ2-3; 14 bases agree with TRBD2. V lost 4 bases, J lost 0 bases, and 3 bases stayed unmatched. CDR1 and CDR2 from the germline V gene are MDHEN and SYDVKM. There are 17 residues in the CDR3. The CDR3 spells CASSSRTSGGSTDTQYF. The CDR3, as DNA: TGTGCCAGCAGTTCCAGGACTAGCGGGGGGAGCACAGATACGCAGTATTTT.

This chain uses TRBV18 with TRBJ2-7; D gene unclear. The V end lost 0 bases, the J end lost 4 bases, and 7 bases lay between the germline ends. Germline CDR1 KGHSH, CDR2 LQKENI. The CDR3 extends over 13 amino acids. The CDR3 sequence: CASSPPAGYEQYF. The CDR3 bases are TGTGCCAGCTCACCACCTGCCGGTTACGAGCAGTACTTC.

With respect to this clone: Within the sample, other DNA sequences also encode this same CDR3. The chain couples TRBV20-1 to TRBJ1-4; D not certain. Trimming took 3 bases from V and 0 from J, leaving 5 bases between them. The germline V gene encodes CDR1 DFQATT and CDR2 SNEGSKA (reference sequence). The CDR3 totals 13 residues. The CDR3 spells CSASSSTNEKLFF. CDR3 sequence (DNA): TGCAGTGCTAGTAGCTCAACTAATGAAAAACTGTTTTTT.